This T cell receptor beta chain originates from a study of cytomegalovirus exposure and HLA in healthy donors. Study-wide results and limits: In vitro testing confirmed three CMV-associated chains as specific for CMV antigens. The study listed under 200 cytomegalovirus-associated TCR beta chains. Subsequent analysis of the roughly 120 validation repertoires found a tendency for first-cohort TCR clusters to co-occur. Most sequenced TCRs were rare (though some public TCRs occurred in many donors).

As for this clone: Its antigen is undetermined.

Germline trimming cut 4 bases from V and 5 bases from J; bases unmatched to any gene: 10. This CDR3 has 16 residues. CDR1 is SGHRS and CDR2 is YFSETQ in the germline V gene. Produced via immunoSEQ multiplex PCR; TCRdb's table is partial and in-frame only. The data show 300,000 to 350,000 clones, roughly 87% seen once. The sequence came from a man aged 25 to 40 in good health and CMV-seronegative. Material for sequencing was PBMCs. The rearrangement uses TRBV5-1 and TRBJ1-1; 11 nucleotides line up with TRBD1. The CDR3 is CASSLGQGARRTEAFF. The DNA of the CDR3 is TGCGCCAGCAGCCTCGGACAGGGGGCACGGAGGACTGAAGCTTTCTTT. The full variable domain, rest sourced from reference TRBV5-1 and TRBJ1-1, is KAGVTQTPRYLIKTRGQQVTLSCSPISGHRSVSWYQQTPGQGLQFLFEYFSETQRNKGNFPGRFSGRQFSNSRSEMNVSTLELGDSALYLCASSLGQGARRTEAFFGQGTRLTVV.